The rows below give T cell receptor beta chains drawn from one sample of a study of cytomegalovirus exposure and HLA in healthy donors. The method was immunoSEQ multiplex PCR; TCRdb's version includes in-frame clones alone and lacks a portion of them. In the table there are about 140,000 clones, around 79% of which are singletons. The sequencing input was PBMCs. The receptors originated from a female donor in good health and CMV-seronegative. Each CDR3 is given with its conserved first and last residue. Each record gives: CDR3 DNA, CDR3 protein, clone size, D gene, CDR3 length, V gene, J gene. The D gene is left open where the match is weak. Where a row states a size, it is once, few, many or the class of an expanded clone; other rows omit it.

CDR3nt: TGTGCCAGCAGCTCAACAGGACTAGCTTCCCTTCAAGAGACCCAGTACTTC
CDR3aa: CASSSTGLASLQETQYF
abundance: -
d_gene: TRBD2
len: 17
v_gene: TRBV7-9
j_gene: TRBJ2-5

CDR3nt: TGCAGCGTCGGGTCCAATGAGCAGTTCTTC
CDR3aa: CSVGSNEQFF
abundance: -
d_gene: -
len: 10
v_gene: TRBV29-1
j_gene: TRBJ2-1

CDR3nt: TGCAGCGTTGGAGGGACTAGCGGCACAGATACGCAGTATTTT
CDR3aa: CSVGGTSGTDTQYF
abundance: -
d_gene: TRBD2
len: 14
v_gene: TRBV29-1
j_gene: TRBJ2-3

CDR3nt: TGTGCCAGCAGCTTAACACGCTACGAGCAGTACTTC
CDR3aa: CASSLTRYEQYF
abundance: -
d_gene: -
len: 12
v_gene: TRBV7-9
j_gene: TRBJ2-7

CDR3nt: TGTGCCAGTAGTAGGGGGCGGACCACCGGGGAGCTGTTTTTT
CDR3aa: CASSRGRTTGELFF
abundance: -
d_gene: -
len: 14
v_gene: TRBV19
j_gene: TRBJ2-2

CDR3nt: TGTGCCATCGGAGCAGGGAATTCACCCCTCCACTTT
CDR3aa: CAIGAGNSPLHF
abundance: -
d_gene: -
len: 12
v_gene: TRBV10-3
j_gene: TRBJ1-6

CDR3nt: TGCGCCAGCAGCATGGACACCTACGAGCAGTACTTC
CDR3aa: CASSMDTYEQYF
abundance: -
d_gene: -
len: 12
v_gene: TRBV5-1
j_gene: TRBJ2-7

CDR3nt: TGTGCCAGCAGTCGGCCTAGCGGGGGACGAAATACGCAGTATTTT
CDR3aa: CASSRPSGGRNTQYF
abundance: -
d_gene: TRBD2
len: 15
v_gene: TRBV28
j_gene: TRBJ2-3

CDR3nt: TGTGCCAGCAGTGACTCAGAGCGGGAGAATGAGCAGTTCTTC
CDR3aa: CASSDSERENEQFF
abundance: -
d_gene: TRBD2
len: 14
v_gene: TRBV6-4
j_gene: TRBJ2-1

CDR3nt: TGTGCCAGCACTGGTAGGGACAGGGGGCATATCTATGGCTACACCTTC
CDR3aa: CASTGRDRGHIYGYTF
abundance: -
d_gene: TRBD1
len: 16
v_gene: TRBV2
j_gene: TRBJ1-2

CDR3nt: TGTGCCAGCAGCCCGGACAGGGAACGCTACAATGAGCAGTTCTTC
CDR3aa: CASSPDRERYNEQFF
abundance: -
d_gene: TRBD1
len: 15
v_gene: TRBV7-2
j_gene: TRBJ2-1

CDR3nt: TGTGCCAGCAGCCTTCGAGTCGGGGGATATGGCTATGGCTACACCTTC
CDR3aa: CASSLRVGGYGYGYTF
abundance: -
d_gene: -
len: 16
v_gene: TRBV5-8
j_gene: TRBJ1-2

CDR3nt: TGTGCTAGTGGCCCCAGGGGAACCTACGAGCAGTACTTC
CDR3aa: CASGPRGTYEQYF
abundance: few
d_gene: -
len: 13
v_gene: TRBV12-5
j_gene: TRBJ2-7

CDR3nt: TGTGCCAGCAGCCCAGGCGTCGGGGGATACGAAGAGACCCAGTACTTC
CDR3aa: CASSPGVGGYEETQYF
abundance: once
d_gene: -
len: 16
v_gene: TRBV7-9
j_gene: TRBJ2-5

CDR3nt: TGTGCCAGCAGCAGTGGAGGGGGCAGGGAGACCCAGTACTTC
CDR3aa: CASSSGGGRETQYF
abundance: -
d_gene: -
len: 14
v_gene: TRBV11-2
j_gene: TRBJ2-5

CDR3nt: TGCGCCAGCAGCGCCGCCGGGACAGACGAAGCTTTCTTT
CDR3aa: CASSAAGTDEAFF
abundance: -
d_gene: TRBD1
len: 13
v_gene: TRBV5-1
j_gene: TRBJ1-1

CDR3nt: TGCGCCAGCAGCGGCAGGGTGGAGGAGACCCAGTACTTC
CDR3aa: CASSGRVEETQYF
abundance: -
d_gene: -
len: 13
v_gene: TRBV5-1
j_gene: TRBJ2-5

CDR3nt: TGTGCCAGCAGCTTCGTAGCGGGAGGGGCCAAAAACATTCAGTACTTC
CDR3aa: CASSFVAGGAKNIQYF
abundance: -
d_gene: TRBD2
len: 16
v_gene: TRBV5-6
j_gene: TRBJ2-4

CDR3nt: TGTGCCTGGAGCCTCCCCGGTGGCACCGGGGAGCTGTTTTTT
CDR3aa: CAWSLPGGTGELFF
abundance: -
d_gene: -
len: 14
v_gene: TRBV30
j_gene: TRBJ2-2

CDR3nt: TGTGCCAGCAGCTTGGGGACAGGCAGCTATGGCTACACCTTC
CDR3aa: CASSLGTGSYGYTF
abundance: -
d_gene: TRBD1
len: 14
v_gene: TRBV5-6
j_gene: TRBJ1-2

CDR3nt: TGTGCCAGCAGCTTAAAAGCCATCCAAGAGACCCAGTACTTC
CDR3aa: CASSLKAIQETQYF
abundance: -
d_gene: -
len: 14
v_gene: TRBV7-9
j_gene: TRBJ2-5

CDR3nt: TGTGCCAGCAGTTCCGACAGGGGTTACGAGCAGTACTTC
CDR3aa: CASSSDRGYEQYF
abundance: -
d_gene: TRBD1
len: 13
v_gene: TRBV6-4
j_gene: TRBJ2-7

CDR3nt: TGTGCCAGCAGCTTAGCCCGAGGCGAGCAGTACTTC
CDR3aa: CASSLARGEQYF
abundance: once
d_gene: -
len: 12
v_gene: TRBV7-9
j_gene: TRBJ2-7

CDR3nt: TGCAGTGCTTATTACAATGAGCAGTTCTTC
CDR3aa: CSAYYNEQFF
abundance: -
d_gene: -
len: 10
v_gene: TRBV20-1
j_gene: TRBJ2-1

CDR3nt: TGCGCCAGCAGCTTGGAGAACCAGGGGCGGGAGACCCAGTACTTC
CDR3aa: CASSLENQGRETQYF
abundance: -
d_gene: -
len: 15
v_gene: TRBV5-1
j_gene: TRBJ2-5

CDR3nt: TGTGCCAGCAGTATAATCCTAGGCAATGAGCAGTTCTTC
CDR3aa: CASSIILGNEQFF
abundance: -
d_gene: -
len: 13
v_gene: TRBV27
j_gene: TRBJ2-1

CDR3nt: TGTGCCAGCAGCTTGGGGCTGGGGGCAAGTGAAAAACTGTTTTTT
CDR3aa: CASSLGLGASEKLFF
abundance: -
d_gene: -
len: 15
v_gene: TRBV5-4
j_gene: TRBJ1-4

CDR3nt: TGTGCCAGCAGCTCCGGGCCTAGCGGCTCCTACGAGCAGTACTTC
CDR3aa: CASSSGPSGSYEQYF
abundance: -
d_gene: TRBD2
len: 15
v_gene: TRBV5-4
j_gene: TRBJ2-7

CDR3nt: TGCAGCGTTAGGCCGGGACTCAAATATGGCTACACCTTC
CDR3aa: CSVRPGLKYGYTF
abundance: -
d_gene: -
len: 13
v_gene: TRBV29-1
j_gene: TRBJ1-2

CDR3nt: TGTGCCAGCAGGGCCTTTAACTATGGCTACACCTTC
CDR3aa: CASRAFNYGYTF
abundance: -
d_gene: -
len: 12
v_gene: TRBV6-1
j_gene: TRBJ1-2

CDR3nt: TGCGCCAGCAGCTTGACAACAGGGGACTATGGCTACACCTTC
CDR3aa: CASSLTTGDYGYTF
abundance: -
d_gene: TRBD1
len: 14
v_gene: TRBV5-1
j_gene: TRBJ1-2

CDR3nt: TGCGCCAGCGGAGGAGGGACGGGCCACAATGAGCAGTTCTTC
CDR3aa: CASGGGTGHNEQFF
abundance: many
d_gene: -
len: 14
v_gene: TRBV5-1
j_gene: TRBJ2-1

CDR3nt: TGTGCCAGCAGCTCGCAGGGGTCGTCAAGCTACGAGCAGTACTTC
CDR3aa: CASSSQGSSSYEQYF
abundance: -
d_gene: -
len: 15
v_gene: TRBV7-9
j_gene: TRBJ2-7

CDR3nt: TGTGCCAGCAAGGGGGAGAGCACAGATACGCAGTATTTT
CDR3aa: CASKGESTDTQYF
abundance: -
d_gene: -
len: 13
v_gene: TRBV2
j_gene: TRBJ2-3

CDR3nt: TGTGCCAGCAGCGTAGAAGGGAAAGGGGCAAGGGATGAAAAACTGTTTTTT
CDR3aa: CASSVEGKGARDEKLFF
abundance: -
d_gene: -
len: 17
v_gene: TRBV9
j_gene: TRBJ1-4

CDR3nt: TGTGCCAGCAGCCACGGGGGATCCCGAGGCACCATATATTTT
CDR3aa: CASSHGGSRGTIYF
abundance: few
d_gene: -
len: 14
v_gene: TRBV5-5
j_gene: TRBJ1-3

CDR3nt: TGTGCCAGCAGTGAAGGTCTAGCGGGAGGGCCAGGGGATACGCAGTATTTT
CDR3aa: CASSEGLAGGPGDTQYF
abundance: -
d_gene: TRBD2
len: 17
v_gene: TRBV2
j_gene: TRBJ2-3

CDR3nt: TGTGCCAGCAGTCAGGACAGGGCTGGCTACACCTTC
CDR3aa: CASSQDRAGYTF
abundance: few
d_gene: TRBD1
len: 12
v_gene: TRBV6-5
j_gene: TRBJ1-2

CDR3nt: TGTGCCAGCAGCGGGGGGACAGGGGGCGTCGAGCAGTACTTC
CDR3aa: CASSGGTGGVEQYF
abundance: few
d_gene: TRBD1
len: 14
v_gene: TRBV7-6
j_gene: TRBJ2-7

CDR3nt: TGCGCCAGCAGCCAAGATTTAGAAAATGGCACTGAAGCTTTCTTT
CDR3aa: CASSQDLENGTEAFF
abundance: -
d_gene: -
len: 15
v_gene: TRBV4-3
j_gene: TRBJ1-1

CDR3nt: TGTGCCAGTAGTCTGGCTAGCGGGAGGGCCTACGAGCAGTACTTC
CDR3aa: CASSLASGRAYEQYF
abundance: -
d_gene: TRBD2
len: 15
v_gene: TRBV19
j_gene: TRBJ2-7

CDR3nt: TGCGCCAGCAGCTTTCGACCAGGGATGCGCAATCAGCCCCAGCATTTT
CDR3aa: CASSFRPGMRNQPQHF
abundance: -
d_gene: -
len: 16
v_gene: TRBV4-1
j_gene: TRBJ1-5

CDR3nt: TGCGCCAGCACCCCCGGGACAGGGTCGGGCAATGAGCAGTTCTTC
CDR3aa: CASTPGTGSGNEQFF
abundance: -
d_gene: TRBD1
len: 15
v_gene: TRBV5-1
j_gene: TRBJ2-1

CDR3nt: TGTGCCAGCAGCTTAAGCGAAAGCTCCTACAATGAGCAGTTCTTC
CDR3aa: CASSLSESSYNEQFF
abundance: -
d_gene: -
len: 15
v_gene: TRBV7-9
j_gene: TRBJ2-1

CDR3nt: TGTGCCAGCAGCTTGGGAGGGGGTCCCTACAATGAGCAGTTCTTC
CDR3aa: CASSLGGGPYNEQFF
abundance: -
d_gene: -
len: 15
v_gene: TRBV5-6
j_gene: TRBJ2-1

CDR3nt: TGTGCCAGCAACCCGGGACAGGGAGGCGAGCAGTACTTC
CDR3aa: CASNPGQGGEQYF
abundance: once
d_gene: TRBD1
len: 13
v_gene: TRBV6-1
j_gene: TRBJ2-7

CDR3nt: TGTGCCATCAGGGAGGGTGGCGGAGCTAATGAAAAACTGTTTTTT
CDR3aa: CAIREGGGANEKLFF
abundance: -
d_gene: -
len: 15
v_gene: TRBV10-3
j_gene: TRBJ1-4